This T cell receptor beta chain originates from a study of blood T cells in healthy people across ages. J lost 5 bases, V lost 2 bases, and 10 bases had no gene match. Per the germline V gene, CDR1 is SGHTA and CDR2 is FQGTGA. The CDR3 runs to 16 residues. It was with a sample-barcoded 5' primer and a J-beta primer mix that a second PCR of roughly 7 to 12 cycles was run. TCRdb itself ran the 5' RACE reads through MiXCR, one entry per CDR3 protein. The table lists hundreds of thousands of distinct CDR3 sequences, 56% of them singletons, with roughly 24% in the top ten. The sequence derives from a man aged 40-50 years in good health. Material for sequencing was blood. The chain recombines TRBV7-3 with TRBJ2-5; TRBD2 agrees at 8 bases. The CDR3 here is CASSLGPSGSSETQYF. DNA of the CDR3: TGTGCCAGCAGCTTAGGTCCTAGCGGGTCGTCGGAGACCCAGTACTTC.